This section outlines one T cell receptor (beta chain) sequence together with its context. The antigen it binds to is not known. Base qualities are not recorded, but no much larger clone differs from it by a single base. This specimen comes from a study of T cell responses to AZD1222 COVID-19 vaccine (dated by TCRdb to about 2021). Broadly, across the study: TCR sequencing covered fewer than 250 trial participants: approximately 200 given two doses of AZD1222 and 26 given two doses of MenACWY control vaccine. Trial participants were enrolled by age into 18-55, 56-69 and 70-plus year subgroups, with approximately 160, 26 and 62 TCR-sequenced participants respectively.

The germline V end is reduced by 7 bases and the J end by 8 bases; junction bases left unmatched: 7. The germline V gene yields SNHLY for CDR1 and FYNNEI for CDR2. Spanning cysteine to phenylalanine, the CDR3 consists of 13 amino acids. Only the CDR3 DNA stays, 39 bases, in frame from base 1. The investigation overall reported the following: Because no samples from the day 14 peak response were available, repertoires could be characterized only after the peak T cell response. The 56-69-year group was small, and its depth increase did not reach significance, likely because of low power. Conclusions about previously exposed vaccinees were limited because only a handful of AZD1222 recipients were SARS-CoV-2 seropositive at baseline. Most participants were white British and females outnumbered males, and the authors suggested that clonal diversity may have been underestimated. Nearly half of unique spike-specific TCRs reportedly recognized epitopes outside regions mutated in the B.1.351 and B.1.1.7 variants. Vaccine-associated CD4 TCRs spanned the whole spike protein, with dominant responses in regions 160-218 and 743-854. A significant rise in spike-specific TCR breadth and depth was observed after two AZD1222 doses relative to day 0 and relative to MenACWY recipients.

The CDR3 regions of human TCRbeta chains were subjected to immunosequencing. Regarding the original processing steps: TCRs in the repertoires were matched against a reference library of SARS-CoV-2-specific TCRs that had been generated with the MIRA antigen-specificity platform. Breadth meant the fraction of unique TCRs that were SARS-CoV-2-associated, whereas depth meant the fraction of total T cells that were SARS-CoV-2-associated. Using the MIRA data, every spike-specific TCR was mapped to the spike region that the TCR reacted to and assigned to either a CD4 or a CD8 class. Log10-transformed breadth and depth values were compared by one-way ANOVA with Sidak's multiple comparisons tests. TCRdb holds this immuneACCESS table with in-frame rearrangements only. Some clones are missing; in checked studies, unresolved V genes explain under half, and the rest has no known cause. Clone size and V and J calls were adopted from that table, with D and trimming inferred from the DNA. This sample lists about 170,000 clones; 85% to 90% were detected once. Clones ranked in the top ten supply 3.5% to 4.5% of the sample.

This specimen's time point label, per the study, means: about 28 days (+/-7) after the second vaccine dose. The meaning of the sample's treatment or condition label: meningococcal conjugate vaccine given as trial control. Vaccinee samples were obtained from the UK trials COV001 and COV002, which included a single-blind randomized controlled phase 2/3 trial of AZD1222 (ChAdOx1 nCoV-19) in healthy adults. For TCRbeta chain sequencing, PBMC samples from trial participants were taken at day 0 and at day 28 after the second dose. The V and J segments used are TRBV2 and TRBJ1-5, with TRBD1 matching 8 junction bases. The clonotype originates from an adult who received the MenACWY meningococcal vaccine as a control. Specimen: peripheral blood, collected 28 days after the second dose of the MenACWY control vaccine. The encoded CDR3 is CASTPDRDKPQHF. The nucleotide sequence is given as TGTGCCAGCACCCCGGACAGGGATAAGCCCCAGCATTTT.